These 25 T cell receptor beta chains were sequenced from one sample in a study of response to subunit inactivated influenza vaccine. TCRdb re-analysed the RT-PCR reads in MiXCR, keeping a single row per CDR3 protein. The top ten clones hold over 2.5% of a sample with approximately 520,000 distinct CDR3 sequences, 16% of them seen once. Sequencing used CD4+ T cells sorted from PBMCs, obtained 23 to 25 months after vaccination. The source is a man between 45 and 75 years old who received an inactivated influenza vaccine.

J is TRBJ2-3 and V is TRBV20-1; 8 bases fit TRBD2. The length of the CDR3 is 13 residues. CDR1 DFQATT and CDR2 SNEGSKA come from the germline V gene (reference sequence). The V segment lost 6 bases and the J segment 3 bases; nucleotides outside the gene matches: 5. The chain's CDR3 is CSAIGGATDTQYF. DNA of the CDR3: TGCAGTGCCATCGGGGGGGCGACAGATACGCAGTATTTT.

The CDR3 coding sequence is TGTGCCACCAGCAGAGATAAGAAGGGTGGCACTGAAGCTTTCTTT. It is translated as CATSRDKKGGTEAFF. This chain links TRBV15 with TRBJ1-1; unclear D gene. Germline CDR1 and CDR2: LNHNV and YYDKDF (reference sequence). V shed 0 bases and J shed 4 bases, with 12 bases lying between them. CDR3 size: 15 residues.

This clonotype has a single count. The chain uses TRBV3-1 and TRBJ1-6; TRBD1 might be the D (5 bases). Trimming shortened V by 3 bases and J by 9 bases, and 15 bases separated the two germline ends. Germline values: CDR1 LGHDT, CDR2 YNNKEL (reference sequence). CDR3 length: 15 amino acids. Here the CDR3 DNA reads TGTGCCAGCAGCCAGGACGTGGGGGTGAGTTCACCCCTCCACTTT. Its translation is CASSQDVGVSSPLHF.

This clonotype was recorded a few times. The chain links TRBV27 to TRBJ2-7, with D tentatively TRBD2 (6 bases). V shed 5 bases and J shed 6 bases, with 20 bases lying between them. The CDR3 runs to 15 residues. Germline values: CDR1 MNHEY, CDR2 SMNVEV (reference sequence). CDR3 loop: CASSPGTPVVIEQYF. CDR3 DNA: TGTGCCAGCAGTCCCGGGACTCCGGTAGTTATCGAGCAGTACTTC.

The chain has TRBV24-1 and TRBJ2-3, with no clear D. The germline V gene encodes CDR1 KGHDR and CDR2 SFDVKD. Trimming cost V 10 bases and J 1 base, with 11 bases left between them. This CDR3 comprises 13 residues. The CDR3 region has the DNA TGTGCCACATCCCCCAGGTGCACAGATACGCAGTATTTT. Translation: CATSPRCTDTQYF.

The chain links TRBV12-3 or TRBV12-4 to TRBJ1-1, with 11 bases identical to TRBD1. V was pared by 8 bases and J by 4 bases, with 9 bases of the junction left unmatched. This CDR3 region has 15 residues. The CDR3 spells CASVRTGGAGTEAFF. Written as DNA, the CDR3 is TGTGCCAGCGTCCGGACAGGGGGCGCGGGCACTGAAGCTTTCTTT.

This clonotype was observed at least ten times. This sequence joins TRBV27 and TRBJ2-1; D is ambiguous. This CDR3 spans 16 amino acids. Trimming took 2 bases from V and 6 from J, leaving 17 bases between them. Germline V lookup: CDR1 MNHEY, CDR2 SMNVEV (reference sequence). The CDR3 coding sequence is TGTGCCAGCAGTTTAAGACGGCCGACTGATGGCAATGAGCAGTTCTTC. This codes for CASSLRRPTDGNEQFF.

J is TRBJ2-1 and V is TRBV20-1; 12 bases line up with TRBD2. Germline lookup yields CDR1 DFQATT and CDR2 SNEGSKA (reference sequence). Trimming cost V 5 bases and J 10 bases; bases outside gene matches: 9. The CDR3 runs to 14 residues. Written as DNA, the CDR3 is TGCAGTGCTCCCCCTAGCGGGAGGGCGGGAGAGCAGTTCTTC. As protein: CSAPPSGRAGEQFF.

The CDR3 region is CASSSTSGVTDTQYF. In DNA, the CDR3 is TGTGCCAGCAGCTCCACTAGCGGGGTCACAGATACGCAGTATTTT. The rearrangement uses TRBV7-2 and TRBJ2-3, with TRBD2 matching 10 bases. The CDR3 is made up of 15 amino acids. Germline CDR1 SGHTA, CDR2 FQGNSA. The V gene end was trimmed by 4 bases and the J gene end by 2 bases; junction bases not matched to a gene: 3.

This clonotype was observed many times. The chain employs TRBV20-1 and TRBJ2-7, with 8 positions matching TRBD2. In germline, CDR1 is DFQATT, CDR2 SNEGSKA (reference sequence). Germline trimming cut 2 bases from V and 7 bases from J; bases unmatched to any gene: 13. The CDR3 extends over 15 amino acids. CDR3 sequence reads: CSARLAGAESREQYF. The DNA of the CDR3 is TGCAGTGCTAGACTAGCGGGCGCGGAGTCGCGGGAGCAGTACTTC.

This clonotype was seen many times. The chain links TRBV4-3 to TRBJ2-1; 9 bases are shared with TRBD2. This CDR3 has 15 amino acids. Germline CDR1 is LGHNA and CDR2 is YSLEER. Trimming removed 0 bases from V and 9 bases from J; junction bases left unmatched: 6. CDR3 DNA sequence: TGCGCCAGCAGCCAAGAACTAGCGGGTACAAGTGAGCAGTTCTTC. This sequence encodes CASSQELAGTSEQFF.

A few counts support this clonotype. The chain employs TRBV6-1 and TRBJ2-7; 9 nucleotides agree with TRBD2. CDR3 length: 16 amino acids. Germline assignment: CDR1 MNHNS and CDR2 SASEGT. Germline trimming cut 6 bases from V and 6 bases from J; bases unmatched to any gene: 15. CDR3 coding DNA: TGTGCCAGCAGCCGTTTAGCGGGGGCCCTTAACGCCGAGCAGTACTTC. It specifies CASSRLAGALNAEQYF.

This clonotype was observed a few times. V is TRBV7-2 and J is TRBJ2-4; 8 nucleotides line up with TRBD2. Germline assignment: CDR1 SGHTA and CDR2 FQGNSA. Unmatched junction bases numbered 5, after V lost 5 bases and J lost 2 bases. The length of the CDR3 is 15 residues. The DNA for the CDR3 is TGTGCCAGCAGCCCTGGCGGGAGGACCAAAAACATTCAGTACTTC. Translated: CASSPGGRTKNIQYF.

This clonotype showed up just a few times. The chain carries TRBV20-1 and TRBJ2-7; 7 bases match TRBD2. Trimming took 5 bases from V and 0 from J; bases not matched to a gene: 10. Germline lookup yields CDR1 DFQATT and CDR2 SNEGSKA (reference sequence). The CDR3 runs 15 residues. The CDR3 is CSAPKAGTNSYEQYF. CDR3 bases: TGCAGTGCTCCTAAAGCCGGGACTAACTCCTACGAGCAGTACTTC.

This clonotype was detected only a few times. The rearrangement links TRBV7-9 to TRBJ2-7, with 16 bases lining up with TRBD2. In germline, CDR1 is SEHNR, CDR2 FQNEAQ (reference sequence). CDR3 length equals 12 residues. J was trimmed by 11 bases and V by 8 bases; bases with no gene match: 3. DNA for the CDR3: TGTGCCAGCGGGACTAGCGGGAGGGCCGAGTACTTC. This gives the protein CASGTSGRAEYF.

The V gene is TRBV6-1, the J gene TRBJ2-3; TRBD2 matches 9 bases. The germline V gene has CDR1 MNHNS and CDR2 SASEGT. The ends lost 5 bases at V and 0 bases at J; junction bases unmatched: 3. This CDR3 spans 15 amino acids. CDR3: CASSRLADSTDTQYF. The CDR3 coding sequence is TGTGCCAGCAGTCGACTAGCGGATAGCACAGATACGCAGTATTTT.

This chain links TRBV29-1 with TRBJ2-7; weak D call: TRBD1 (6 bases). V lost 6 bases, J lost 3 bases, and 9 bases lay in between. CDR1 and CDR2 from the germline V gene are SQVTM and ANQGSEA. The CDR3 is 11 residues long. Here the CDR3 DNA reads TGCAGCGTGGGGGCCAGCTACGAGCAGTACTTC. Protein sequence: CSVGASYEQYF.

This clonotype was found a few times. The chain combines TRBV10-3 with TRBJ2-7; D might be TRBD1 (5 bases). The V end was cut by 2 bases, the J end by 2 bases, with 10 bases between. This CDR3 spans 14 amino acids. The germline CDR1 and CDR2 sequences are ENHRY and SYGVKD. As DNA, the CDR3 is TGTGCCATCAGTGAGAGTCAGGGTACCTACGAGCAGTACTTC. The encoded protein is CAISESQGTYEQYF.

This chain uses TRBV2 with TRBJ1-1; D is ambiguous. In germline, CDR1 is SNHLY, CDR2 FYNNEI. V lost 6 bases and J lost 0, with 8 bases in between. The CDR3 has 13 residues. CDR3 loop: CASSASLNTEAFF. The CDR3 nucleotides read TGTGCCAGCAGCGCTTCTCTGAACACTGAAGCTTTCTTT.

The CDR3 region has the DNA TGTGCCAGCAGCCTACAAACAGGGGGCTACACAGATACGCAGTATTTT. Its protein product is CASSLQTGGYTDTQYF. The V call is TRBV4-2, the J call TRBJ2-3; 9 bases are a match to TRBD1. This CDR3 has 16 amino acids. Germline lookup yields CDR1 LGHNA and CDR2 YNFKEQ. The V gene end was trimmed by 4 bases and the J gene end by 2 bases; junction bases not matched to a gene: 7.

The chain employs TRBV7-9 and TRBJ2-7, with D maybe TRBD2 (6 bases). With 8 bases removed from V and 4 bases from J, the gap between germline ends came to 15 bases. Germline values: CDR1 SEHNR, CDR2 FQNEAQ (reference sequence). This CDR3 comprises 13 residues. The CDR3 here is CASGMGLVYEQYF. In DNA, the CDR3 is TGTGCCAGCGGCATGGGACTCGTGTACGAGCAGTACTTC.

V gene TRBV13 combines with J gene TRBJ1-1, with D tentatively TRBD1 (5 bases). This CDR3 region has 14 residues. Trimming pared 3 bases from V and 2 bases from J, leaving 10 bases between. Germline V gene lookup returns CDR1 PRHDT and CDR2 FYEKMQ (reference sequence). CDR3 amino acids: CASSFWGLNTEAFF. The CDR3 DNA is TGTGCCAGCAGCTTTTGGGGACTTAACACTGAAGCTTTCTTT.

This clonotype was picked up many times. The chain combines TRBV9 with TRBJ2-1; D gene ambiguous. There are 13 residues in the CDR3. Trimming shortened V by 0 bases and J by 9 bases, and 10 bases separated the two germline ends. The V gene's germline CDR1 is SGDLS and CDR2 YYNGEE. The CDR3 spells CASSVDSIGEQFF. The CDR3 DNA sequence: TGTGCCAGCAGCGTAGATTCGATAGGTGAGCAGTTCTTC.

The chain combines TRBV20-1 with TRBJ2-1, with D perhaps matching TRBD1 (5 bases). CDR1 and CDR2 from the germline V gene are DFQATT and SNEGSKA (reference sequence). Trimming left V 7 bases short and J 4 bases short, with 11 bases between. The CDR3 totals 12 residues. The DNA for the CDR3 is TGCAGTGGGACACCGAGGTACAATGAGCAGTTCTTC. It encodes CSGTPRYNEQFF.

The chain combines TRBV7-9 with TRBJ2-2; 16 positions match TRBD2. The CDR3 is made up of 16 amino acids. The ends lost 6 bases at V and 4 bases at J; junction bases unmatched: 2. Per the germline V gene, CDR1 is SEHNR and CDR2 is FQNEAQ (reference sequence). The CDR3 protein is CASRGLAGGPTGELFF. For the CDR3, the DNA is TGTGCCAGCAGGGGACTAGCGGGGGGGCCCACCGGGGAGCTGTTTTTT. Together with reference TRBV7-9 and TRBJ2-2, the CDR3 gives the full variable domain: DTGVSQNPRHKITKRGQNVTFRCDPISEHNRLYWYRQTLGQGPEFLTYFQNEAQLEKSRLLSDRFSAERPKGSFSTLEIQRTEQGDSAMYLCASRGLAGGPTGELFFGEGSRLTVL.